This is a list of T cell receptor beta chains from one sample in a study of blood T cells in healthy people across ages. MiXCR, applied by TCRdb to the 5' RACE reads, yields one record per CDR3 protein. The repertoire holds over 950,000 distinct CDR3 sequences, with roughly 51% as singletons. Sequencing was carried out using blood. All receptors come from a woman aged 55-70 years in good health. The CDR3 runs from the conserved cysteine through the conserved F or W. A D gene is named only where the DNA matches it firmly. Rows may omit the clone size; those that give it use once, few, many or a size class.

CDR3aa: CASSLAGEPNNEQYF
CDR3nt: TGCGCCAGCAGCTTGGCCGGAGAGCCAAACAACGAGCAGTACTTC
j_gene: TRBJ2-7
d_gene: NA
abundance: NA
v_gene: TRBV5-1
len: 15

CDR3aa: CASRSGEREQYF
CDR3nt: TGTGCCAGCAGGAGCGGCGAAAGAGAGCAGTACTTC
j_gene: TRBJ2-7
d_gene: NA
abundance: once
v_gene: TRBV28
len: 12

CDR3aa: CASSYGGRADEQYF
CDR3nt: TGTGCCAGCAGTTACGGGGGCAGGGCGGACGAGCAGTACTTC
j_gene: TRBJ2-7
d_gene: NA
abundance: NA
v_gene: TRBV6-2/TRBV6-3
len: 14

CDR3aa: CASSPEGSYGYTF
CDR3nt: TGCGCCAGCAGCCCCGAGGGATCCTATGGCTACACCTTC
j_gene: TRBJ1-2
d_gene: NA
abundance: few
v_gene: TRBV5-1
len: 13

CDR3aa: CASSPLAGGAETQYF
CDR3nt: TGTGCCAGCAGCCCGTTAGCGGGAGGAGCAGAGACCCAGTACTTC
j_gene: TRBJ2-5
d_gene: TRBD2
abundance: NA
v_gene: TRBV14
len: 15

CDR3aa: CSARKAGGSVYNEQFF
CDR3nt: TGCAGTGCTAGAAAAGCAGGGGGCAGCGTCTACAATGAGCAGTTCTTC
j_gene: TRBJ2-1
d_gene: TRBD1
abundance: NA
v_gene: TRBV20-1
len: 16

CDR3aa: CASSPPNWGLSYNEQFF
CDR3nt: TGTGCCAGCTCACCACCGAACTGGGGACTTTCCTACAATGAGCAGTTCTTC
j_gene: TRBJ2-1
d_gene: NA
abundance: once
v_gene: TRBV18
len: 17

CDR3aa: CASSPTGKNIQYF
CDR3nt: TGTGCCAGCAGCCCAACAGGGAAAAACATTCAGTACTTC
j_gene: TRBJ2-4
d_gene: NA
abundance: NA
v_gene: TRBV12-3/TRBV12-4
len: 13

CDR3aa: CSVGGTSSSYEQYF
CDR3nt: TGCAGCGTTGGAGGCACCTCATCCTCCTACGAGCAGTACTTC
j_gene: TRBJ2-7
d_gene: NA
abundance: few
v_gene: TRBV29-1
len: 14

CDR3aa: CSAATSGRGTDTQYF
CDR3nt: TGCAGTGCAGCTACGTCGGGAAGGGGCACAGATACGCAGTATTTT
j_gene: TRBJ2-3
d_gene: NA
abundance: once
v_gene: TRBV20-1
len: 15

CDR3aa: CASSLGDRVTHEQYF
CDR3nt: TGTGCCAGCAGCTTGGGGGACAGGGTAACCCACGAGCAGTACTTC
j_gene: TRBJ2-7
d_gene: TRBD1
abundance: NA
v_gene: TRBV7-9
len: 15

CDR3aa: CASSFETSGTDTQYF
CDR3nt: TGTGCCAGCAGCTTTGAGACTAGCGGGACAGATACGCAGTATTTT
j_gene: TRBJ2-3
d_gene: TRBD2
abundance: once
v_gene: TRBV7-9
len: 15

CDR3aa: CVSSLAAAQGGYEQYF
CDR3nt: TGTGTCAGCAGCTTAGCCGCTGCGCAGGGTGGGTACGAGCAGTACTTC
j_gene: TRBJ2-7
d_gene: NA
abundance: NA
v_gene: TRBV7-9
len: 16

CDR3aa: CASSQVLILGQGVYEQYF
CDR3nt: TGCGCCAGCAGCCAAGTTTTAATTCTAGGACAGGGGGTATACGAGCAGTACTTC
j_gene: TRBJ2-7
d_gene: TRBD1
abundance: few
v_gene: TRBV4-1
len: 18

CDR3aa: CASSHRDRLHSGANVLTF
CDR3nt: TGCGCCAGCAGCCACCGGGACAGGTTACACTCTGGGGCCAACGTCCTGACTTTC
j_gene: TRBJ2-6
d_gene: TRBD1
abundance: NA
v_gene: TRBV4-1
len: 18

CDR3aa: CASSIVSGNQPQHF
CDR3nt: TGTGCCAGTAGTATAGTCAGTGGAAATCAGCCCCAGCATTTT
j_gene: TRBJ1-5
d_gene: NA
abundance: NA
v_gene: TRBV19
len: 14

CDR3aa: CASSLETSGIYEQYF
CDR3nt: TGCGCCAGCAGCCTTGAGACTAGCGGAATCTACGAGCAGTACTTC
j_gene: TRBJ2-7
d_gene: TRBD2
abundance: few
v_gene: TRBV5-1
len: 15

CDR3aa: CASSVGTGRGGTQYF
CDR3nt: TGTGCCAGCAGCGTAGGGACAGGGAGAGGGGGGACCCAGTACTTC
j_gene: TRBJ2-5
d_gene: TRBD1
abundance: few
v_gene: TRBV9
len: 15

CDR3aa: CASSRGQGARIAGYTF
CDR3nt: TGCGCCAGCAGCCGGGGACAGGGGGCGCGGATTGCTGGCTACACCTTC
j_gene: TRBJ1-2
d_gene: TRBD1
abundance: NA
v_gene: TRBV4-1
len: 16